Sequencing of this T cell receptor beta chain was carried out in a study of regulatory T cells in long-lasting Graves disease. Assembly of TCR beta libraries relied on iRepertoire HTBI primers together with Arm-PCR of CDR3 regions. TCRdb independently ran MiXCR on the multiplex PCR reads; one entry per CDR3 protein. The data show 350,000 to 500,000 distinct CDR3 sequences, roughly 17% seen once. The time point here: newly diagnosed GD, antithyroid drugs for less than 3 months. RNA isolated from PBMCs was used to make the TCR library. Around 10 milliliters of peripheral blood were taken and placed in EDTA tubes. Note on this clonotype: A far more abundant clone sits one base away, making this likely a read error.

This CDR3 has 14 amino acids. Trimming took 1 base from V and 10 from J, leaving 14 bases between them. Germline values: CDR1 SGHTA, CDR2 FQGNSA. In addition, the sample was reused for a study of T cells in Graves' hyperthyroidism and ophthalmopathy. That work contributes: Patients between 18 and 65 years old had hyperthyroidism, newly diagnosed and lasting under 2 months. HTBI primers were the set used in a first-round RT-PCR of the TCR CDR3. Clonotypes that were expanded in thyroid above 0.001 mostly appeared in blood too.

The gene calls are TRBV7-2 and TRBJ2-1; no clear D. The clonotype originates from a woman between 18 and 29 years old with Graves disease. This specimen consisted of peripheral blood mononuclear cells (PBMCs), obtained at new diagnosis, from a patient treated with antithyroid drugs. The CDR3 sequence is CASSLGLPAYEQFF. As DNA, the CDR3 is TGTGCCAGCAGCTTAGGCCTACCAGCCTACGAGCAGTTCTTC.